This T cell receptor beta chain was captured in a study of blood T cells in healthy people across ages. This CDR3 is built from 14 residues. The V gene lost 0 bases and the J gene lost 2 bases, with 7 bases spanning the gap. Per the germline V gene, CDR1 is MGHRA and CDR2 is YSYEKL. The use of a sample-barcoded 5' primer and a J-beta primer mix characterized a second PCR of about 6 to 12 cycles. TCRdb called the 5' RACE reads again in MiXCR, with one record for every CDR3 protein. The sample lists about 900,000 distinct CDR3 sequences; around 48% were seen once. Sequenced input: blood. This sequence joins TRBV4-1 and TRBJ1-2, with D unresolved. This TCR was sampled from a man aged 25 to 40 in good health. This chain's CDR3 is CASSQDKLNYGYTF. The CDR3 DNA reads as TGCGCCAGCAGCCAAGATAAACTCAACTATGGCTACACCTTC.